Listed here are 21 T cell receptor beta chains from one sample, sequenced in a study of Graves' ophthalmopathy and Graves' hyperthyroidism. Using RNA transcripts, the TCR beta CDR3 regions were amplified. Following a first-round RT-PCR that used HTBI primers, a second-round multiplex PCR was carried out. MiXCR, applied by TCRdb to the multiplex PCR reads, yields one record per CDR3 protein. The sample has 1 million to 1.3 million distinct CDR3 sequences, 35% to 40% seen once; the top ten hold approximately 10%. Sequencing used peripheral blood or thyroid tissue (not recorded which). The source of these receptors is an adult man with Graves' hyperthyroidism.

The V gene is TRBV7-2, the J gene TRBJ2-6; D ambiguous. The CDR3 has 10 residues. CDR1 and CDR2 from the germline V gene are SGHTA and FQGNSA. Trimming cost V 5 bases and J 13 bases, with 6 bases left between them. In DNA, the CDR3 is TGTGCCAGCAGCCCCGCAGTCCTGACTTTC. The encoded protein is CASSPAVLTF.

The table lists this clonotype with a few counts. V gene TRBV10-3 combines with J gene TRBJ2-5, with TRBD1 matching over 7 bases. J gave up 2 bases and V 10 bases, and 16 bases lay outside the gene matches. In germline, CDR1 is ENHRY, CDR2 SYGVKD. CDR3 length: 16 amino acids. The DNA of the CDR3 is TGTGCCAGCCGCCACAGGGGCGCCGATACACAAGAGACCCAGTACTTC. Its protein is CASRHRGADTQETQYF.

The genes are TRBV9 and TRBJ1-4, with D possibly TRBD1 on 5 matching bases. This CDR3 spans 14 amino acids. Germline V gene data show CDR1 as SGDLS and CDR2 as YYNGEE. V gave up 3 bases and J gave up 1 base, with 7 bases separating them. CDR3 sequence: CASSGGGTNEKLFF. In nucleotides, the CDR3 is TGTGCCAGCAGCGGGGGGGGAACTAATGAAAAACTGTTTTTT.

This clonotype was counted only a few times. This chain uses TRBV7-2 with TRBJ1-6, with D tentatively TRBD1 (6 bases). Trimming took 8 bases from V and 9 from J, leaving 17 bases between them. The CDR3 runs to 14 residues. The germline gives CDR1 SGHTA, CDR2 FQGNSA. This CDR3 reads CASSGTTGFSPLHF. In DNA form, the CDR3 reads TGTGCCAGCTCCGGCACGACAGGTTTTTCACCCCTCCACTTT. The full variable domain, in which reference TRBV7-2 and TRBJ1-6 provide the parts outside the CDR3, is GAGVSQSPSNKVTEKGKDVELRCDPISGHTALYWYRQSLGQGLEFLIYFQGNSAPDKSGLPSDRFSAERTGGSVSTLTIQRTQQEDSAVYLCASSGTTGFSPLHFGNGTRLTVT.

This clonotype was observed at least ten times. The chain uses TRBV6-2 or TRBV6-3 and TRBJ2-5; D ambiguous. Germline CDR1 is MNHEY and CDR2 is SVGEGT. Deletions cut 11 bases from V and 2 bases from J, with 15 bases between. The CDR3 has 13 residues. The DNA of the CDR3 is TGTGCCGCGCGCGAATCGGCGCAAGAGACCCAGTACTTC. Residues: CAARESAQETQYF.

This clonotype was recorded at least ten times. The genes are TRBV20-1 and TRBJ1-2, with TRBD1 identical over 7 bases. The CDR3 runs to 17 residues. J gave up 0 bases and V 0 bases, and 10 bases lay outside the gene matches. The germline V gene encodes CDR1 DFQATT and CDR2 SNEGSKA (reference sequence). The CDR3 loop reads CSARDAAGGYSNYGYTF. The CDR3 DNA follows: TGCAGTGCTAGAGACGCGGCAGGGGGTTATTCTAACTATGGCTACACCTTC.

This chain connects TRBV15 to TRBJ1-5, with D unclear. The CDR3 has 15 amino acids. Looked up from germline, CDR1 is LNHNV and CDR2 is YYDKDF (reference sequence). The ends were cut back, 1 base at V and 3 bases at J, with 10 bases in the middle. In DNA form, the CDR3 reads TGTGCCACCAGCAGAGGGAGGTCTATCAATCAGCCCCAGCATTTT. It yields the protein CATSRGRSINQPQHF.

The rearrangement uses TRBV10-2 and TRBJ1-6, with D unclear. CDR3 length: 13 amino acids. The V end was cut by 3 bases, the J end by 10 bases, with 10 bases between. Germline-derived CDR1 and CDR2 are WSHSY and SAAADI. CDR3 bases: TGCGCCAGCAGTGACTCCGGGGTCTCACCCCTCCACTTT. Translating it yields CASSDSGVSPLHF.

Concerning this clonotype: A read error is possible here, since a much larger clone lies one base away. In DNA, the CDR3 is TGTGCCAGTAGCCACAGGGGATCGGTTGAAAAACTGTTTTTT. Protein product: CASSHRGSVEKLFF. The chain couples TRBV19 to TRBJ1-4, with 7 bases that match TRBD1. The length of the CDR3 is 14 residues. Trimming cost V 6 bases and J 7 bases; bases outside gene matches: 8. In germline, CDR1 is LNHDA, CDR2 SQIVND (reference sequence).

This chain uses TRBV7-9 with TRBJ1-2; D perhaps matches TRBD1 (5 bases). There are 15 residues in the CDR3. The V and J ends lost 1 base and 1 base respectively, with 10 bases between them. The germline gives CDR1 SEHNR, CDR2 FQNEAQ (reference sequence). For the CDR3, the DNA is TGTGCCAGCAGCTTAGGGGGGGACGGTAACTATGGCTACACCTTC. The encoded protein is CASSLGGDGNYGYTF.

This clonotype was counted only a few times. The chain carries TRBV20-1 and TRBJ2-5; D remains ambiguous. The CDR3 contains 16 residues. The ends were cut back, 0 bases at V and 0 bases at J, with 14 bases in the middle. Germline V CDR1 and CDR2: DFQATT, SNEGSKA (reference sequence). The CDR3 DNA sequence: TGCAGTGCTAGAGATTGGGCTCATTCTTACCAAGAGACCCAGTACTTC. Translating gives CSARDWAHSYQETQYF.

The V gene is TRBV7-3, the J gene TRBJ2-5; tentative D call: TRBD2 (5 bases). V was cut by 3 bases and J by 9 bases, with 17 bases left in between. Germline-derived CDR1 and CDR2 are SGHTA and FQGTGA. This CDR3 region has 14 residues. The DNA of the CDR3 is TGTGCCAGCAGCTTCGGTTCGAGGAAGGAGGCCCAGTACTTC. This encodes CASSFGSRKEAQYF.

This clonotype was seen many times. The chain carries TRBV24-1 and TRBJ2-5; D may correspond to TRBD1 or TRBD2 (5 bases each). V gave up 5 bases and J gave up 2 bases, with 5 bases separating them. The CDR3 runs 12 residues. Germline CDR1 reads KGHDR; CDR2 reads SFDVKD. CDR3 loop: CATSGGQETQYF. CDR3 nucleotide sequence: TGTGCCACCAGTGGGGGGCAAGAGACCCAGTACTTC.

This clonotype came up a few times. The chain uses TRBV7-8 and TRBJ2-7; D perhaps matches TRBD1 (6 bases). The V end was cut by 1 base, the J end by 1 base, with 14 bases between. The length of the CDR3 is 16 residues. CDR1 SGHVS and CDR2 FQNEAQ come from the germline V gene. In nucleotides, the CDR3 is TGTGCCAGCAGCTTAGTTTCAGGACAGATATCCTACGAGCAGTACTTC. It is translated as CASSLVSGQISYEQYF.

The chain is built from TRBV20-1 and TRBJ1-2; D uncertain. This CDR3 has 16 residues. V was trimmed by 3 bases and J by 1 base, leaving 18 bases between them. Germline values: CDR1 DFQATT, CDR2 SNEGSKA (reference sequence). This CDR3 reads CSASFSVVRRNYGYTF. In DNA, the CDR3 is TGCAGTGCTAGCTTTTCTGTAGTGAGACGTAACTATGGCTACACCTTC.

This clonotype has a count of ten or more. This rearrangement joins TRBV10-2 to TRBJ1-6; D unclear. The CDR3 contains 15 residues. Trimming left V 10 bases short and J 5 bases short, with 18 bases between. The germline V gene has CDR1 WSHSY and CDR2 SAAADI. CDR3: CATNPRGTDNSPLHF. DNA of the CDR3: TGCGCCACCAACCCTCGAGGCACCGATAATTCACCCCTCCACTTT.

With respect to this clonotype: The junction and the germline gene differ at one end; a read error may be behind it. The V and J genes are TRBV27 and TRBJ1-2; weak D call: TRBD1 (6 bases). This CDR3 contains 16 residues. CDR1 MNHEY and CDR2 SMNVEV come from the germline V gene (reference sequence). CDR3 in amino acids: CASSSQGVRGDYGHTF. The CDR3 bases are TGTGCCAGCAGTTCACAGGGCGTGCGAGGAGACTATGGCCACACCTTC.

V is TRBV19 and J is TRBJ1-4; D is unresolved. The CDR3 totals 15 residues. Trimming cost V 5 bases and J 1 base, with 11 bases left between them. The germline V gene has CDR1 LNHDA and CDR2 SQIVND (reference sequence). CDR3 sequence: CASSWASGTNEKLFF. The CDR3 DNA reads as TGTGCCAGTAGTTGGGCTTCGGGAACTAATGAAAAACTGTTTTTT.

This clonotype was observed at least ten times. The chain couples TRBV10-3 to TRBJ2-7, with 11 bases lining up with TRBD1. V gave up 6 bases and J gave up 1 base; unmatched junction bases: 2. Germline values: CDR1 ENHRY, CDR2 SYGVKD. The CDR3 spans 14 residues. Here the CDR3 reads CAIRDRGLSYEQYF. The DNA for the CDR3 is TGTGCCATCAGGGACAGGGGGCTATCCTACGAGCAGTACTTC.

The chain carries TRBV10-3 and TRBJ1-1; D gene ambiguous. Between the trimmed V and J ends, which lost 7 bases and 8 bases, there was a span of 11 bases. CDR1 is ENHRY and CDR2 is SYGVKD in the germline V gene. The CDR3 has 11 residues. The CDR3, as DNA: TGTGCCATCACCCAGACCCGAGAAGCTTTCTTT. Protein product: CAITQTREAFF.

The chain combines TRBV20-1 with TRBJ1-2, with 8 positions matching TRBD1. The CDR3 has 11 amino acids. Germline CDR1 and CDR2: DFQATT and SNEGSKA (reference sequence). The ends lost 4 bases at V and 8 bases at J; junction bases unmatched: 3. The CDR3 DNA reads as TGCAGTGCTAACCGGGACAGGGGCTACACCTTC. It specifies CSANRDRGYTF.